The next 20 T cell receptor beta chains were all read from a single sample in a study of Graves' ophthalmopathy and Graves' hyperthyroidism. Amplification targeted the TCR beta CDR3 regions, with RNA transcripts as the source material. HTBI primers were used in a first-round RT-PCR, which preceded a second-round multiplex PCR. In TCRdb, the multiplex PCR reads were re-called with MiXCR into one record per CDR3 protein. The table includes about 370,000 distinct CDR3 sequences, roughly a sixth detected once. The sequenced material came from peripheral blood. All receptors come from an adult woman with stable Graves' hyperthyroidism.

Ten or more counts support this clonotype. The chain has TRBV20-1 and TRBJ2-7, with TRBD2 matching over 9 bases. The CDR3 contains 14 residues. Germline V gene lookup returns CDR1 DFQATT and CDR2 SNEGSKA (reference sequence). V lost 3 bases to trimming and J lost 6 bases; unmatched junction nucleotides: 9. The CDR3: CSASVAGGSAEQYF. The CDR3, as DNA: TGCAGTGCTAGCGTTGCGGGAGGGTCCGCCGAGCAGTACTTC.

There are many counts of this clonotype. This CDR3 reads CASSEELNYGYTF. DNA of the CDR3: TGTGCCAGCAGTGAAGAGCTTAACTATGGCTACACCTTC. This sequence joins TRBV6-1 and TRBJ1-2; D gene ambiguous. The CDR3 sequence is 13 residues long. Per germline, CDR1 MNHNS and CDR2 SASEGT. V lost 1 base and J lost 1, with 4 bases in between.

This chain connects TRBV18 to TRBJ2-7; D remains ambiguous. The CDR3 spans 14 residues. Germline-derived CDR1 and CDR2 are KGHSH and LQKENI. V lost 3 bases, J lost 0 bases, and 9 bases lay in between. DNA for the CDR3: TGTGCCAGCTCACCGATCCAACACTCCTACGAGCAGTACTTC. It codes for CASSPIQHSYEQYF. Filled out from reference TRBV18 and TRBJ2-7, the complete variable domain reads NAGVMQNPRHLVRRRGQEARLRCSPMKGHSHVYWYRQLPEEGLKFMVYLQKENIIDESGMPKERFSAEFPKEGPSILRIQQVVRGDSAAYFCASSPIQHSYEQYFGPGTRLTVT.

This clonotype was seen many times. The rearrangement links TRBV28 to TRBJ1-6; perhaps TRBD1 as D (5 bases). The CDR3 extends over 16 amino acids. The germline gives CDR1 MDHEN, CDR2 SYDVKM. Trimming removed 0 bases from V and 8 bases from J, with 14 bases in between. The CDR3: CASSLWSGGGDSPLHF. In DNA, the CDR3 is TGTGCCAGCAGTTTATGGTCCGGGGGAGGTGATTCACCCCTCCACTTT.

Many counts were recorded for this clonotype. This chain connects TRBV28 to TRBJ2-7, with 8 bases identical to TRBD2. The CDR3 spans 14 residues. V lost 3 bases, J lost 4 bases, and 5 bases stayed unmatched. Germline V gene data show CDR1 as MDHEN and CDR2 as SYDVKM. This CDR3 is CASSFSLAGYEQYF. CDR3 bases: TGTGCCAGCAGTTTTTCTCTAGCGGGTTACGAGCAGTACTTC. Supplemented by reference TRBV28 and TRBJ2-7, the full variable domain reads DVKVTQSSRYLVKRTGEKVFLECVQDMDHENMFWYRQDPGLGLRLIYFSYDVKMKEKGDIPEGYSVSREKKERFSLILESASTNQTSMYLCASSFSLAGYEQYFGPGTRLTVT.

The genes are TRBV20-1 and TRBJ2-7; either TRBD1 or TRBD2 may fit D (6 bases each). The CDR3 loop spans 14 amino acids. V was shortened by 6 bases and J by 2 bases, with 17 bases between the two germline ends. Germline V CDR1 and CDR2: DFQATT, SNEGSKA (reference sequence). For the CDR3, the DNA is TGCAGTGCCGGAGGCCGGGGGCATCCCTACGAGCAGTACTTC. It translates to CSAGGRGHPYEQYF.

This clonotype was recorded many times. The CDR3 reads CASSTGTGLIYGYTF. The CDR3 coding sequence is TGTGCCAGCAGCACCGGGACAGGGTTAATTTATGGCTACACCTTC. The gene calls are TRBV12-3 or TRBV12-4 and TRBJ1-2; TRBD1 matches 9 bases. This CDR3 has 15 residues. Trimming at V came to 6 bases and at J to 5 bases, leaving 10 bases not matched to a gene.

There are many counts of this clonotype. A single base separates this from a much larger clone, so it may be a read error. The chain combines TRBV27 with TRBJ2-5; D is possibly TRBD1 or TRBD2 (5 bases each). V shed 5 bases and J shed 0 bases, with 13 bases lying between them. The CDR3 is made up of 15 amino acids. CDR1 and CDR2 from the germline V gene are MNHEY and SMNVEV (reference sequence). DNA for the CDR3: TGTGCCAGCAGTCTGCAATGGGGGAACCAAGAGACCCAGTACTTC. Residues: CASSLQWGNQETQYF.

This clonotype was seen ten or more times. V is TRBV30 and J is TRBJ1-1; D remains unclear. CDR3 size: 13 residues. Per the germline V gene, CDR1 is GTSNPN and CDR2 is SVGIG (reference sequence). V was pared by 0 bases and J by 2 bases, with 7 bases between. CDR3 residues: CAWSVRLNTEAFF. In DNA form, the CDR3 reads TGTGCCTGGAGTGTACGACTTAACACTGAAGCTTTCTTT.

This clonotype came up many times. The rearrangement links TRBV4-3 to TRBJ2-7; unclear D gene. From germline, CDR1 is LGHNA and CDR2 YSLEER. V shed 0 bases and J shed 4 bases, with 7 bases lying between them. The CDR3 is 13 residues long. Written as DNA, the CDR3 is TGCGCCAGCAGCCAAGATTCCGGTTACGAGCAGTACTTC. The encoded protein is CASSQDSGYEQYF.

In its sample, this clonotype was seen a few times. V is TRBV28 and J is TRBJ2-7; D is ambiguous. The CDR3 runs 15 residues. Germline V gives CDR1 MDHEN, CDR2 SYDVKM. V shed 2 bases and J shed 1 base, with 12 bases lying between them. CDR3 coding DNA: TGTGCCAGCAGTTTACTTGAGGAACGATCCTACGAGCAGTACTTC. Protein sequence: CASSLLEERSYEQYF.

The rearrangement uses TRBV10-3 and TRBJ2-1; 8 bases line up with TRBD1. From germline, CDR1 is ENHRY and CDR2 SYGVKD. CDR3 size: 12 residues. V lost 6 bases to trimming and J lost 7 bases; unmatched junction nucleotides: 2. The CDR3 nucleotides read TGTGCCATCAGACGACAGGGGAATGAGCAGTTCTTC. Its protein product is CAIRRQGNEQFF.

In the case of this clonotype: The junction differs from germline at one of its ends, possibly a read error. The V gene is TRBV7-2, the J gene TRBJ2-7; D remains ambiguous. The germline V gene encodes CDR1 SGHTA and CDR2 FQGNSA. The CDR3 is 12 residues long. CDR3 sequence (DNA): TGTGCGAGCAGGCTGGTGGCCTACGAGCAGTACTTC. It translates to CASRLVAYEQYF.

The chain uses TRBV5-1 and TRBJ2-4; D is ambiguous. This CDR3 comprises 14 residues. Germline V gene lookup returns CDR1 SGHRS and CDR2 YFSETQ. Trimming shortened V by 0 bases and J by 2 bases, and 6 bases separated the two germline ends. Written as DNA, the CDR3 is TGCGCCAGCAGCTTGGAGTGGTCCAAAAACATTCAGTACTTC. This encodes CASSLEWSKNIQYF.

This clonotype was seen repeatedly, ten times or more. The V call is TRBV6-2 or TRBV6-3, the J call TRBJ2-2, with 7 bases identical to TRBD1. The V gene's germline CDR1 is MNHEY and CDR2 SVGEGT. J lost 4 bases, V lost 4 bases, and 15 bases had no gene match. This CDR3 spans 18 amino acids. CDR3 nucleotide sequence: TGTGCCAGCAGTTTACGGATCAACAGGGGAAGGAGCACCGGGGAGCTGTTTTTT. As protein: CASSLRINRGRSTGELFF.

This clonotype was detected many times. The rearrangement joins TRBV5-1 to TRBJ2-4; D tentatively reads TRBD1 or TRBD2 (6 bases each). This CDR3 region has 17 residues. Deletions cut 1 base from V and 1 base from J, with 15 bases between. Germline V gene sequence: CDR1 SGHRS, CDR2 YFSETQ. The CDR3 region is CASSLSGGLMAKNIQYF. DNA for the CDR3: TGCGCCAGCAGCTTGTCTGGGGGGCTAATGGCCAAAAACATTCAGTACTTC.

This clonotype appeared many times. The chain joins TRBV6-2 or TRBV6-3 to TRBJ2-7; D may be TRBD1 or TRBD2 (5 bases each). This CDR3 is 16 amino acids long. The germline CDR1 and CDR2 sequences are MNHEY and SVGEGT. Trimming stripped 2 bases from V and 2 bases from J, with 16 bases between. The CDR3 spells CASSYGPGARAYEQYF. CDR3 sequence (DNA): TGTGCCAGCAGTTACGGCCCCGGGGCCAGGGCCTACGAGCAGTACTTC.

This clonotype has a count of ten or more. This chain connects TRBV6-5 to TRBJ1-5; D is unresolved. The CDR3 is 16 residues long. V lost 2 bases and J 3 bases, leaving 14 bases between the germline ends. CDR1 and CDR2 from the germline V gene are MNHEY and SVGAGI. CDR3 protein: CASSYGRRRDNQPQHF. The CDR3 bases are TGTGCCAGCAGTTACGGGCGGAGACGCGACAATCAGCCCCAGCATTTT.

Many counts were recorded for this clonotype. This chain's CDR3 is CSVEEGAGFYGYTF. CDR3 coding DNA: TGCAGCGTTGAAGAAGGAGCAGGGTTCTATGGCTACACCTTC. The chain uses TRBV29-1 and TRBJ1-2, with TRBD1 as a possible D gene (5 bases). Germline CDR1 reads SQVTM; CDR2 reads ANQGSEA. The CDR3 is 14 residues long. V was cut by 0 bases and J by 4 bases, with 12 bases left in between.

The table lists this clonotype with a few counts. The V and J genes are TRBV5-1 and TRBJ2-7; 10 nucleotides match TRBD2. Trimming at V came to 1 base and at J to 7 bases, leaving 8 bases not matched to a gene. The CDR3 length is 15 residues. From germline, CDR1 is SGHRS and CDR2 YFSETQ. DNA of the CDR3: TGCGCCAGCAGCTTGCTAGCGGGAGTTGGGGGTGAGCAGTACTTC. It yields the protein CASSLLAGVGGEQYF.